The 22 T cell receptor beta chains below come from one sample, sequenced in a study of response to subunit inactivated influenza vaccine. Each CDR3 protein is one row after TCRdb ran MiXCR on the RT-PCR reads. The sample comprises about 570,000 distinct CDR3 sequences, approximately 10% of which are singletons, and 11% rests with the top ten. These data were also filed under a second study, of T cells expressing NK-cell markers. That source reports: Generation of TCR beta cDNA was performed by 5'RACE template switching incorporating UMIs.

Material: PBMCs from blood, obtained on the day of vaccination. The receptors were gathered from a man aged 50-59 years who received an inactivated influenza vaccine.

This clonotype came up a few times. The chain uses TRBV5-6 and TRBJ2-1; D is ambiguous. V lost 4 bases, J lost 7 bases, and 12 bases lay in between. The CDR3 has 13 amino acids. Germline V gene sequence: CDR1 SGHDT, CDR2 YYEEEE. The DNA for the CDR3 is TGTGCCAGCAGCCCGTACATAGGAAATGAGCAGTTCTTC. It codes for CASSPYIGNEQFF.

This clonotype was recorded a few times. The V call is TRBV3-1, the J call TRBJ2-1; 8 bases are shared with TRBD2. V trimming: 0 bases; J trimming: 3 bases; junction bases outside the gene matches: 4. The CDR3 loop spans 16 amino acids. The germline V gene encodes CDR1 LGHDT and CDR2 YNNKEL (reference sequence). The DNA of the CDR3 is TGTGCCAGCAGCCAAGATACGGGGACTAGCTACAATGAGCAGTTCTTC. This translates into CASSQDTGTSYNEQFF.

This clonotype was seen repeatedly, ten times or more. The rearrangement links TRBV20-1 to TRBJ2-3; 11 nucleotides match TRBD2. The CDR3 is 15 residues long. V was pared by 1 base and J by 5 bases, with 5 bases of the junction left unmatched. Germline V gene sequence: CDR1 DFQATT, CDR2 SNEGSKA (reference sequence). CDR3 nucleotide sequence: TGCAGTGCTAGAGGAAGACTAGCGGGGAAAGATACGCAGTATTTT. It encodes CSARGRLAGKDTQYF.

This clonotype was detected once. CDR3: CASSLGGFSGGGTDTQYF. The CDR3 nucleotides are TGCGCCAGCAGCTTGGGAGGATTTTCGGGAGGCGGCACAGATACGCAGTATTTT. This chain connects TRBV5-1 to TRBJ2-3; 7 bases line up with TRBD2. J was trimmed by 1 base and V by 0 bases; bases with no gene match: 11. Germline V lookup: CDR1 SGHRS, CDR2 YFSETQ. CDR3 size: 18 residues.

This clonotype was counted between two and nine times. This chain uses TRBV27 with TRBJ2-7, with TRBD2 as a possible D gene (5 bases). Germline V gene sequence: CDR1 MNHEY, CDR2 SMNVEV (reference sequence). The CDR3 covers 14 residues. V shed 5 bases and J shed 3 bases, with 14 bases lying between them. The CDR3 loop reads CASSLTPSNYEQYF. CDR3 sequence (DNA): TGTGCCAGCAGTCTAACCCCTAGCAACTACGAGCAGTACTTC.

This clonotype was recorded many times. The CDR3 nucleotides read TGTGCCATCAGTGTAGAGCGGGACTCCTACGAGCAGTACTTC. This translates into CAISVERDSYEQYF. The genes are TRBV10-3 and TRBJ2-7; TRBD2 matches 7 bases. The CDR3 totals 14 residues. The ends lost 4 bases at V and 0 bases at J; junction bases unmatched: 3. CDR1 and CDR2 (germline): ENHRY, SYGVKD.

Here the CDR3 DNA reads TGTGCCAGCAGCTTCTATCTTACTAGCGGGAGACAGTACGAGCAGTACTTC. Translation gives CASSFYLTSGRQYEQYF. J is TRBJ2-7 and V is TRBV5-5; TRBD2 matches 11 bases. V lost 2 bases to trimming and J lost 4 bases; unmatched junction nucleotides: 11. This CDR3 has 17 residues. CDR1 and CDR2 from the germline V gene are SGHKS and YYEKEE (reference sequence).

This clonotype was counted only a few times. The chain joins TRBV14 to TRBJ2-3; tentatively, D is TRBD2 (5 bases). Per the germline V gene, CDR1 is SGHDN and CDR2 is FVKESK. CDR3 length: 18 residues. Deletions cut 0 bases from V and 2 bases from J, with 18 bases between. Written as DNA, the CDR3 is TGTGCCAGCAGCCAAGATAATTTCGGAAAGCGGCTCACAGATACGCAGTATTTT. Translated: CASSQDNFGKRLTDTQYF. The full variable domain, rest sourced from reference TRBV14 and TRBJ2-3, is EAGVTQFPSHSVIEKGQTVTLRCDPISGHDNLYWYRRVMGKEIKFLLHFVKESKQDESGMPNNRFLAERTGGTYSTLKVQPAELEDSGVYFCASSQDNFGKRLTDTQYFGPGTRLTVL.

This clonotype was observed a few times. This rearrangement joins TRBV3-1 to TRBJ2-4, with D unresolved. The CDR3 is 15 amino acids. Trimming pared 3 bases from V and 0 bases from J, leaving 9 bases between. CDR1 and CDR2 (germline): LGHDT, YNNKEL (reference sequence). The CDR3 spells CASSHEDIAKNIQYF. In DNA form, the CDR3 reads TGTGCCAGCAGCCATGAGGATATAGCCAAAAACATTCAGTACTTC.

The chain uses TRBV12-3 or TRBV12-4 and TRBJ2-2; 10 nucleotides align to TRBD2. After removal of 4 bases from V and 4 bases from J, the junction contained 6 bases not matched to a gene. CDR3 length: 16 amino acids. CDR3 sequence (DNA): TGTGCCAGCAGTTCGCTAGCGGGGGCGGGCACCGGGGAGCTGTTTTTT. Protein product: CASSSLAGAGTGELFF.

This clonotype has only a few counts. The V call is TRBV5-1, the J call TRBJ2-2; D is uncertain. This CDR3 contains 15 residues. The germline V gene has CDR1 SGHRS and CDR2 YFSETQ. Trimming stripped 0 bases from V and 2 bases from J, with 8 bases between. CDR3 protein: CASSLEPRNTGELFF. The DNA for the CDR3 is TGCGCCAGCAGCTTGGAACCGCGAAACACCGGGGAGCTGTTTTTT.

A few counts support this clonotype. This chain connects TRBV5-1 to TRBJ2-3, with D tentatively TRBD1 or TRBD2 (5 bases each). Trimming took 2 bases from V and 3 from J, leaving 10 bases between them. This CDR3 is built from 14 residues. Germline lookup yields CDR1 SGHRS and CDR2 YFSETQ. CDR3 protein: CASSFRGETDTQYF. The CDR3 nucleotides read TGCGCCAGCAGCTTCCGAGGGGAGACAGATACGCAGTATTTT.

Only a few counts were recorded for this clonotype. The chain links TRBV9 to TRBJ2-7; tentatively, D is TRBD2 (5 bases). The CDR3 is 15 amino acids. V lost 1 base to trimming and J lost 0 bases, with 11 bases between them. Germline CDR1 SGDLS, CDR2 YYNGEE. The CDR3, as DNA: TGTGCCAGCAGCGTATCACTGGGGAGCTCCTACGAGCAGTACTTC. As protein: CASSVSLGSSYEQYF.

This clonotype turned up a few times. The chain has TRBV5-1 and TRBJ1-2; D is unresolved. Germline-derived CDR1 and CDR2 are SGHRS and YFSETQ. Trimming shortened V by 1 base and J by 0 bases, and 10 bases separated the two germline ends. The CDR3 has 15 amino acids. CDR3: CASSLTGVTNYGYTF. CDR3 sequence (DNA): TGCGCCAGCAGCTTGACGGGAGTGACTAACTATGGCTACACCTTC.

The chain recombines TRBV14 with TRBJ2-2, with D unresolved. Deletions cut 1 base from V and 7 bases from J, with 4 bases between. CDR1 is SGHDN and CDR2 is FVKESK in the germline V gene. This CDR3 has 12 residues. CDR3 amino acids: CASSQVIGELFF. The CDR3 bases are TGTGCCAGCAGCCAAGTTATCGGGGAGCTGTTTTTT.

The V gene is TRBV5-1, the J gene TRBJ2-5; D is uncertain. Trimming removed 2 bases from V and 4 bases from J, with 9 bases in between. CDR3 length equals 13 residues. Germline loops: CDR1 SGHRS, CDR2 YFSETQ. The CDR3 coding sequence is TGCGCCAGCAGCTTCGGCCCTAGAGAGACCCAGTACTTC. Residues: CASSFGPRETQYF.

This rearrangement joins TRBV7-6 to TRBJ2-1; 10 bases align to TRBD2. The germline CDR1 and CDR2 sequences are SGHVS and FNYEAQ. The CDR3 consists of 14 residues. Losses at the gene ends were 5 bases for V and 6 bases for J; bases not matched to a gene: 4. The CDR3 DNA is TGTGCCAGCAGCCGAAGGACTAGCGGCAATGAGCAGTTCTTC. Residues: CASSRRTSGNEQFF.

V usage is TRBV20-1 and J usage is TRBJ2-3; 10 bases are a match to TRBD2. CDR1 is DFQATT and CDR2 is SNEGSKA in the germline V gene (reference sequence). Trimming at V came to 4 bases and at J to 1 base, leaving 5 bases not matched to a gene. The CDR3 totals 15 residues. The CDR3 DNA reads as TGCAGTGCTAAAGGTCTAGCGGGAGGCACAGATACGCAGTATTTT. This sequence encodes CSAKGLAGGTDTQYF.

This clonotype was seen at least ten times. This chain uses TRBV29-1 with TRBJ2-5; TRBD2 aligns across 14 bases. The CDR3 sequence is 13 residues long. Germline CDR1 is SQVTM and CDR2 is ANQGSEA. Here the CDR3 reads CSAGLAGVETQYF. CDR3 DNA: TGCAGTGCGGGACTAGCGGGAGTAGAGACCCAGTACTTC.

This clonotype was found a few times. This chain links TRBV6-5 with TRBJ2-3; D may be TRBD2 (5 bases). This CDR3 comprises 14 residues. The V end lost 3 bases, the J end lost 4 bases, and 11 bases lay between the germline ends. The germline V gene encodes CDR1 MNHEY and CDR2 SVGAGI. This chain's CDR3 is CASSYNRGSDTQYF. In DNA, the CDR3 is TGTGCCAGCAGTTATAATCGCGGGTCAGATACGCAGTATTTT.

The chain is built from TRBV14 and TRBJ2-7; 11 nucleotides match TRBD2. V trimming: 2 bases; J trimming: 4 bases; junction bases outside the gene matches: 4. Germline loops: CDR1 SGHDN, CDR2 FVKESK. The CDR3 is 15 residues long. The CDR3 here is CASSQTSGRHYEQYF. In DNA form, the CDR3 reads TGTGCCAGCAGCCAAACTAGCGGGAGACATTACGAGCAGTACTTC.

This clonotype was picked up a small number of times. V gene TRBV20-1 combines with J gene TRBJ2-5, with 7 bases matching TRBD2. The CDR3 is made up of 12 amino acids. The trim removed 2 bases at V and 9 bases at J, leaving 6 bases unmatched. Looked up from germline, CDR1 is DFQATT and CDR2 is SNEGSKA (reference sequence). CDR3 nucleotides: TGCAGTGCTAGACCCAGCGGGAAGGCCCAGTACTTC. Its protein product is CSARPSGKAQYF.